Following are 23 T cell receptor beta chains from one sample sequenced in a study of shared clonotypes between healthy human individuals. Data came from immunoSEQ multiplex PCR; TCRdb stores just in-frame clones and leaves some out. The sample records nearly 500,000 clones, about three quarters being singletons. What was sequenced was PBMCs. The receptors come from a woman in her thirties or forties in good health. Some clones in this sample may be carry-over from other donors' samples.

The CDR3 spells CASSLVRARSPHEKLFF. CDR3 nucleotide sequence: TGTGCCAGCAGCTTAGTAAGGGCAAGGTCCCCTCATGAAAAACTGTTTTTT. V gene TRBV7-8 combines with J gene TRBJ1-4; no reliable D call. This CDR3 has 17 residues. Per the germline V gene, CDR1 is SGHVS and CDR2 is FQNEAQ. V gave up 1 base and J gave up 6 bases, with 18 bases separating them.

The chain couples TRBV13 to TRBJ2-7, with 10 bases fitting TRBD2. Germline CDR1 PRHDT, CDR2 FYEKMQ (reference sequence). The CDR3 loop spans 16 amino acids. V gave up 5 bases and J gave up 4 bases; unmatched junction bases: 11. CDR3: CASSRVGSGRDYEQYF. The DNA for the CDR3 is TGTGCCAGCAGCCGGGTCGGGAGCGGGAGGGATTACGAGCAGTACTTC.

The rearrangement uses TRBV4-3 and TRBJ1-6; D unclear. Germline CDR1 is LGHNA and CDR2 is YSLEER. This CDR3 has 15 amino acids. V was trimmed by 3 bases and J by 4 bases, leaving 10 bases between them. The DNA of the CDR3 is TGCGCCAGCAGCCAGCAGCTGGGGTATAATTCACCCCTCCACTTT. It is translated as CASSQQLGYNSPLHF.

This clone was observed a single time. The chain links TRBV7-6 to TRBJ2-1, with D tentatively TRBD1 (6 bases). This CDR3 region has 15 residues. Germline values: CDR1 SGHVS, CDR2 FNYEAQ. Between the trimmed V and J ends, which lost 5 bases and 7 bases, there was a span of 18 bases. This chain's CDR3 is CASSLPGQRGNEQFF. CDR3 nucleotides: TGTGCCAGCAGCCTCCCGGGACAAAGGGGTAATGAGCAGTTCTTC.

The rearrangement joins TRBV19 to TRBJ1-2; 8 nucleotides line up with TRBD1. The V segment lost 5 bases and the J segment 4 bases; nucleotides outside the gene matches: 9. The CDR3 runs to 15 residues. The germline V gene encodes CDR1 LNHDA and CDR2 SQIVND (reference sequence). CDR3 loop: CASSVPGGVGYGYTF. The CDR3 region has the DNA TGTGCCAGTAGTGTCCCAGGGGGCGTTGGCTATGGCTACACCTTC.

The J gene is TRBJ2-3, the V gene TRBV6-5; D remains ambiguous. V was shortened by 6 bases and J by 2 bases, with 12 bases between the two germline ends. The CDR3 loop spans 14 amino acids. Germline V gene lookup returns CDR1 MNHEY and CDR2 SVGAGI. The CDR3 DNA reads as TGTGCCAGCAGAACCCGCGTAGTCACAGATACGCAGTATTTT. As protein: CASRTRVVTDTQYF.

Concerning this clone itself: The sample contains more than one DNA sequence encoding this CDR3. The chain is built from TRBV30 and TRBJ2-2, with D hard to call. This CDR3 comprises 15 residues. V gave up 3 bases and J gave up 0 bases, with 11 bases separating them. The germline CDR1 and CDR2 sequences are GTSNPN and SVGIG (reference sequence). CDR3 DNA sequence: TGTGCCTGGAGCAGAGACGCTACGAACACCGGGGAGCTGTTTTTT. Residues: CAWSRDATNTGELFF.

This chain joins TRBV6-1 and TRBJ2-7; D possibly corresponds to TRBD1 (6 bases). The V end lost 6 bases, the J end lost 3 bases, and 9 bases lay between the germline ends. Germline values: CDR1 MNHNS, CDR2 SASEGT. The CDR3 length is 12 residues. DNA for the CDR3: TGTGCCAGCAGGGACAGCGTCTACGAGCAGTACTTC. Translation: CASRDSVYEQYF.

The CDR3 DNA reads TGTGCCAGCGCCTACCCTAACACTGAAGCTTTCTTT. It codes for CASAYPNTEAFF. The chain links TRBV7-9 to TRBJ1-1; no firm D call. V lost 8 bases and J 2 bases, leaving 9 bases between the germline ends. CDR1 and CDR2 from the germline V gene are SEHNR and FQNEAQ (reference sequence). The CDR3 runs 12 residues.

This CDR3 reads CASLLTGETQYF. For the CDR3, the DNA is TGTGCCTCCCTGCTTACAGGGGAGACCCAGTACTTC. The V call is TRBV7-9, the J call TRBJ2-5; a possible D gene is TRBD1 (6 bases). Trimming removed 11 bases at V and 5 bases at J, with 15 bases between. In germline, CDR1 is SEHNR, CDR2 FQNEAQ (reference sequence). CDR3 length: 12 amino acids.

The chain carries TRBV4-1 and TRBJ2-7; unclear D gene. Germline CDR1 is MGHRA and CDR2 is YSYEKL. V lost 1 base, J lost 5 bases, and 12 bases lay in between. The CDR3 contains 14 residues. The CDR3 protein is CASSQGFKSDEQYF. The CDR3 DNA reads TGCGCCAGCAGCCAAGGTTTTAAGAGTGACGAGCAGTACTTC.

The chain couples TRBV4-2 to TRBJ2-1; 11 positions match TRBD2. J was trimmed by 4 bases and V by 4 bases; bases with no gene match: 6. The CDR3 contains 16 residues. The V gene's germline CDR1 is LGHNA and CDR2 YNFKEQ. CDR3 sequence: CASSLDGTSGYNEQFF. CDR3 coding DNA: TGTGCCAGCAGCCTCGACGGGACTAGCGGATACAATGAGCAGTTCTTC.

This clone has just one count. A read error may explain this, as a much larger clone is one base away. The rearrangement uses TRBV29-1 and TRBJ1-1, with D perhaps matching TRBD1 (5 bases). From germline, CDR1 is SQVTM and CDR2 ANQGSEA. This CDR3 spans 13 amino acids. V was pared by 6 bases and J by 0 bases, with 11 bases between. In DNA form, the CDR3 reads TGCAGCGTGTCCTCACAGGTGAACACTGAAGCTTTCTTT. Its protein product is CSVSSQVNTEAFF.

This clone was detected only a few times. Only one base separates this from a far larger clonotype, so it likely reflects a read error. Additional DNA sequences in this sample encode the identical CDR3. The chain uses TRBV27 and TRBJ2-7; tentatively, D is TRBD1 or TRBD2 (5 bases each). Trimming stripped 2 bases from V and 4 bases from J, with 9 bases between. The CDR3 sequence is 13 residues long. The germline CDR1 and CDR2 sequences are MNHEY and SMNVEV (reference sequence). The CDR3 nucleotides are TGTGCCAGCAGTTTAGGGACGGGGTACGAGCAGTACTTC. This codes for CASSLGTGYEQYF.

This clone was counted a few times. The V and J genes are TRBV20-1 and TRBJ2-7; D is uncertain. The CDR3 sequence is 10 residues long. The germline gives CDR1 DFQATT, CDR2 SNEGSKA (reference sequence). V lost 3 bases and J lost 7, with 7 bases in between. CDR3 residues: CSASSTEQYF. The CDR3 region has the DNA TGCAGTGCTAGTTCGACAGAGCAGTACTTC.

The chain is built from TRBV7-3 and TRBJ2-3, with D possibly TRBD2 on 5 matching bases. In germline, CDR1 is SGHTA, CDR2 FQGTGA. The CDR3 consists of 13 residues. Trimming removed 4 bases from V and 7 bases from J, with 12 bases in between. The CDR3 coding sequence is TGTGCCAGCAGCTCCACTCCGGGGAATACGCAGTATTTT. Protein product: CASSSTPGNTQYF.

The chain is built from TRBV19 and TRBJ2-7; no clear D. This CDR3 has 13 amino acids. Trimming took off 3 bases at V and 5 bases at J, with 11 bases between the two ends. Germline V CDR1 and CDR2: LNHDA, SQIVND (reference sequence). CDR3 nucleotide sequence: TGTGCCAGTAGTATCATCATCCGGGACGAGCAGTACTTC. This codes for CASSIIIRDEQYF.

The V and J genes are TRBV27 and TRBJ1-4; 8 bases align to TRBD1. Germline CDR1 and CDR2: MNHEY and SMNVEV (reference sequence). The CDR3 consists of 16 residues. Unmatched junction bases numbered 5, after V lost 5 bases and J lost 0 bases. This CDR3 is CASSPGQGSTNEKLFF. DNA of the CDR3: TGTGCCAGCAGTCCCGGACAGGGATCAACTAATGAAAAACTGTTTTTT.

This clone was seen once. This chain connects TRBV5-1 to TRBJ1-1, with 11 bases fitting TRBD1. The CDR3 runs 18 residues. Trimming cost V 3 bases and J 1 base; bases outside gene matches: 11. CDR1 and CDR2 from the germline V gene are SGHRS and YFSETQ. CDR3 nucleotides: TGCGCCAGCAGCTCGGACAGGGGGCTTCCGAGTCCGAACACTGAAGCTTTCTTT. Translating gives CASSSDRGLPSPNTEAFF.

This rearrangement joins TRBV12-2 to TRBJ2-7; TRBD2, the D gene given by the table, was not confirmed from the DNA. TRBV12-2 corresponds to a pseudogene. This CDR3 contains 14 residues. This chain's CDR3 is CASRLAPRYGEQYF. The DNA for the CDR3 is TGTGCAAGTCGCTTAGCCCCCCGCTATGGTGAGCAGTACTTC.

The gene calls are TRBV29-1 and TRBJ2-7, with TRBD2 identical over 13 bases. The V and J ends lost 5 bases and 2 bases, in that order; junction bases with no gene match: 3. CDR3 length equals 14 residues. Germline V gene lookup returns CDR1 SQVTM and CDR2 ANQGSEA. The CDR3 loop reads CSVTGLAGPYEQYF. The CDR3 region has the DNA TGCAGCGTTACGGGACTAGCGGGGCCCTACGAGCAGTACTTC.

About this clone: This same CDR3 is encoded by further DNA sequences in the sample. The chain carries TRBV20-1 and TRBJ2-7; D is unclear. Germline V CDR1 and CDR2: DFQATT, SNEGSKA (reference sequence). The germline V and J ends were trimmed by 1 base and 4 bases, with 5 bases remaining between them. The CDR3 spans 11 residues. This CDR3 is CSARGPYEQYF. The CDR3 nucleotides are TGCAGTGCTAGAGGGCCATACGAGCAGTACTTC.

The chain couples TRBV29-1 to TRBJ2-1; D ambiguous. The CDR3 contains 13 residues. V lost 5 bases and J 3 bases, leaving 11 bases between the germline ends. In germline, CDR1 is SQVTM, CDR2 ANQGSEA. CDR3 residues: CSVRPGRYNEQFF. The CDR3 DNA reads TGCAGCGTTCGACCAGGACGCTACAATGAGCAGTTCTTC.